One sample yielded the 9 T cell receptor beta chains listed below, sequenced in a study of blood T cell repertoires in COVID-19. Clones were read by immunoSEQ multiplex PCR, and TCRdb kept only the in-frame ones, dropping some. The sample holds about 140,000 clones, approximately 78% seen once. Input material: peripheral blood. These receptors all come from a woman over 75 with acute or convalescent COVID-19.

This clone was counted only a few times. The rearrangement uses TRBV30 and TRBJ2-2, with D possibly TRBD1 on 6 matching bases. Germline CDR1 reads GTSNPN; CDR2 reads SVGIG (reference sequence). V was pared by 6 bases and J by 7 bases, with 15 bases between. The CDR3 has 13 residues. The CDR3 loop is CACRQQGIGELFF. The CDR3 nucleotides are TGTGCCTGTAGACAACAGGGAATCGGGGAGCTGTTTTTT.

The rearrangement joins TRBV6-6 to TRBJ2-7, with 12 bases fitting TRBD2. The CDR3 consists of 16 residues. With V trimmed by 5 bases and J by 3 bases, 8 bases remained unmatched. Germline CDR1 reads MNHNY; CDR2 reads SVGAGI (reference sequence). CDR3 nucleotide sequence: TGTGCCAGCAGTCAATCCCTAGCGGGAGGGAACTACGAGCAGTACTTC. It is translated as CASSQSLAGGNYEQYF.

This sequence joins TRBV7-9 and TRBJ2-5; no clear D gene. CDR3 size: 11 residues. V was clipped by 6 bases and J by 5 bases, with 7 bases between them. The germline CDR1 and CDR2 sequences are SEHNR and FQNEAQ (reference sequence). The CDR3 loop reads CASSSRETQYF. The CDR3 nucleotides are TGTGCCAGCAGTAGCCGGGAGACCCAGTACTTC. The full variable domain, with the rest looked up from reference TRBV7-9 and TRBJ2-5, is DTGVSQNPRHKITKRGQNVTFRCDPISEHNRLYWYRQTLGQGPEFLTYFQNEAQLEKSRLLSDRFSAERPKGSFSTLEIQRTEQGDSAMYLCASSSRETQYFGPGTRLLVL.

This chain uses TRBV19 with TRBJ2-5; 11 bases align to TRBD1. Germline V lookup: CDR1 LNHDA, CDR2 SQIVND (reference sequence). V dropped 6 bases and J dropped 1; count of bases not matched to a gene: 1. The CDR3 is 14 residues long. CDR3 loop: CASRGTGGQETQYF. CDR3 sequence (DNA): TGTGCCAGTAGGGGGACAGGGGGCCAAGAGACCCAGTACTTC.

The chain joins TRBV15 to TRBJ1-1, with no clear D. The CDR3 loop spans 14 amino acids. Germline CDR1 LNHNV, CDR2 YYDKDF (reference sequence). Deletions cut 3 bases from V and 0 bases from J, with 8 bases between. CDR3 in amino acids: CATSSYIMNTEAFF. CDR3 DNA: TGTGCCACCAGCAGCTATATTATGAACACTGAAGCTTTCTTT.

For the CDR3, the DNA is TGCGCCAGCAGTCTCAACAGGGTTGGGGCTTTCTTT. This gives the protein CASSLNRVGAFF. The chain recombines TRBV5-1 with TRBJ1-1; D might be TRBD1 (6 bases). CDR3 length: 12 amino acids. Germline V CDR1 and CDR2: SGHRS, YFSETQ. V gave up 5 bases and J gave up 11 bases, with 16 bases separating them.

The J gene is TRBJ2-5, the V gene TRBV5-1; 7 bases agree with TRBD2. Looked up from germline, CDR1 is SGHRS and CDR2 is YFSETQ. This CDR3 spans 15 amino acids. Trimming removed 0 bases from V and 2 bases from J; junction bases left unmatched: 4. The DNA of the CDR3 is TGCGCCAGCAGCTTGGGAACTAGCGTACAAGAGACCCAGTACTTC. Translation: CASSLGTSVQETQYF. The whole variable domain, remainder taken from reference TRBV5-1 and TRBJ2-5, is KAGVTQTPRYLIKTRGQQVTLSCSPISGHRSVSWYQQTPGQGLQFLFEYFSETQRNKGNFPGRFSGRQFSNSRSEMNVSTLELGDSALYLCASSLGTSVQETQYFGPGTRLLVL.

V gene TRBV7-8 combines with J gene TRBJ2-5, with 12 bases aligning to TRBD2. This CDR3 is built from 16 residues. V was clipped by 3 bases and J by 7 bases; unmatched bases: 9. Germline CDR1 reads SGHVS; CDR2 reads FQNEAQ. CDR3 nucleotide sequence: TGTGCCAGCAGCTTTTGGACTAGCGGGGACCGGGGGACCCAGTACTTC. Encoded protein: CASSFWTSGDRGTQYF.

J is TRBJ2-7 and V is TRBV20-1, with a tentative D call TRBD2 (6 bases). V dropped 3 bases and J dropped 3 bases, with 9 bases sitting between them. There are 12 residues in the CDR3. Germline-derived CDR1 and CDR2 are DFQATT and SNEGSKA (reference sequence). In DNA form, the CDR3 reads TGCAGTGCTAGTCGGGGGTACTACGAGCAGTACTTC. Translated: CSASRGYYEQYF.